The 31 T cell receptor beta chains below come from one sample, sequenced in a study of T cells expressing NK-cell markers. TCRdb re-called the 5' RACE reads, yielding one record per CDR3 amino acid sequence without DNA. The listing contains about 260,000 distinct CDR3 sequences. Sequenced input: blood T cells: a sorted CD56 or NKG2C T cell subset, CD4+ or CD8+ T cells, or bulk PBMC T cells (not recorded which). The source of these receptors is a woman between 18 and 69 years old in good health.

The chain carries TRBV10-1 and TRBJ2-4; TCRdb designates TRBD2, a call that cannot be tested without DNA. Germline lookup yields CDR1 WNHNN and CDR2 SYGVQD (reference sequence). The CDR3 spans 17 residues. The CDR3: CASSESQRSFPSSIQYF.

The chain couples TRBV6-1 to TRBJ1-2; TCRdb selects TRBD1, and the lack of DNA leaves this call unchecked. Germline V CDR1 and CDR2: MNHNS, SASEGT. The CDR3 runs to 14 residues. CDR3 sequence: CASTKTGRVYGYTF.

V usage is TRBV7-8 and J usage is TRBJ2-3; TCRdb's assignment of TRBD2 cannot be checked, as there is no DNA. The CDR3 runs 16 residues. CDR1 and CDR2 (germline): SGHVS, FQNEAQ. The CDR3 here is CASSPGTSGLTDTQYF.

CDR3 sequence reads: CASSLGHGTTDTQYF. The chain combines TRBV5-1 with TRBJ2-3. Germline CDR1 and CDR2: SGHRS and YFSETQ. There are 15 residues in the CDR3.

The chain recombines TRBV20-1 with TRBJ2-1. Per germline, CDR1 DFQATT and CDR2 SNEGSKA (reference sequence). CDR3 size: 14 residues. The CDR3 sequence: CSATRLAAYNEQFF.

The chain carries TRBV5-5 and TRBJ2-3; TCRdb's D gene call, TRBD1, goes unchecked for lack of DNA. This CDR3 is built from 17 residues. Germline CDR1 is SGHKS and CDR2 is YYEKEE (reference sequence). The CDR3 sequence is CASSLIPGAKREDTQYF.

The chain employs TRBV5-4 and TRBJ1-4. The CDR3 runs to 13 residues. Germline assignment: CDR1 SGHNT and CDR2 YYREEE (reference sequence). The CDR3 loop reads CASSFDGNEKLFF.

The chain links TRBV12-3 or TRBV12-4 to TRBJ1-1; TCRdb's D gene call, TRBD1, goes unchecked for lack of DNA. This CDR3 region has 15 residues. This CDR3 is CASSYSGMGGTEAFF.

The chain uses TRBV29-1 and TRBJ1-3. The CDR3 has 11 residues. Looked up from germline, CDR1 is SQVTM and CDR2 is ANQGSEA. Here the CDR3 reads CSGGTGNTIYF. Combining the CDR3 with reference TRBV29-1 and TRBJ1-3 gives the whole variable domain SAVISQKPSRDICQRGTSLTIQCQVDSQVTMMFWYRQQPGQSLTLIATANQGSEATYESGFVIDKFPISRPNLTFSTLTVSNMSPEDSSIYLCSGGTGNTIYFGEGSWLTVV.

The V gene is TRBV6-1, the J gene TRBJ1-1; the D gene TCRdb calls, TRBD1, cannot be checked with no DNA. There are 14 residues in the CDR3. Per the germline V gene, CDR1 is MNHNS and CDR2 is SASEGT. CDR3 sequence reads: CASGEGARLTEAFF.

J is TRBJ2-1 and V is TRBV4-3; the D gene TCRdb calls, TRBD2, cannot be checked with no DNA. Germline V gives CDR1 LGHNA, CDR2 YSLEER. This CDR3 contains 17 residues. The chain's CDR3 is CASSQDSGTSGYNEQFF.

The rearrangement uses TRBV7-3 and TRBJ2-5; TCRdb returns TRBD2, unconfirmable since there is no DNA. This CDR3 region has 12 residues. Looked up from germline, CDR1 is SGHTA and CDR2 is FQGTGA. The CDR3 region is CASSQKGETQYF.

The CDR3 spells CASSPPGLAGPYEQYF. The rearrangement uses TRBV12-3 or TRBV12-4 and TRBJ2-7; TCRdb's D gene call, TRBD2, goes unchecked for lack of DNA. The CDR3 is 16 residues long.

The chain recombines TRBV20-1 with TRBJ2-3. The germline V gene encodes CDR1 DFQATT and CDR2 SNEGSKA (reference sequence). CDR3 size: 15 residues. CDR3 sequence: CSARASPVGTDTQYF.

The chain joins TRBV19 to TRBJ1-5. The CDR3 runs to 13 residues. Germline V lookup: CDR1 LNHDA, CDR2 SQIVND (reference sequence). The CDR3 here is CASRWSTDQPQHF.

The gene calls are TRBV4-2 and TRBJ1-3. The CDR3 consists of 14 residues. In germline, CDR1 is LGHNA, CDR2 YNFKEQ. CDR3 sequence: CASSQGISGNTIYF.

CDR3 amino acids: CASEAADTQYF. This chain joins TRBV6-1 and TRBJ2-3. Per the germline V gene, CDR1 is MNHNS and CDR2 is SASEGT. CDR3 size: 11 residues.

The chain joins TRBV20-1 to TRBJ2-1; the D call of TRBD1 rests on TCRdb alone, since no DNA is present to check it. The germline V gene encodes CDR1 DFQATT and CDR2 SNEGSKA (reference sequence). This CDR3 has 14 residues. CDR3 loop: CSPGQGASYNEQFF.

The chain recombines TRBV5-1 with TRBJ2-5; TCRdb outputs TRBD1, but without DNA this stays unchecked. Germline V gene lookup returns CDR1 SGHRS and CDR2 YFSETQ. This CDR3 is 13 amino acids long. The CDR3 is CASSLSNRETQYF.

The chain has TRBV7-3 and TRBJ2-5; without DNA, the TCRdb call of TRBD2 cannot be checked. Germline-derived CDR1 and CDR2 are SGHTA and FQGTGA. There are 15 residues in the CDR3. CDR3 loop: CASSLVPLVGETQYF.

The chain carries TRBV3-1 and TRBJ1-1; TCRdb's D call of TRBD1 is untestable without DNA. The germline V gene has CDR1 LGHDT and CDR2 YNNKEL (reference sequence). The CDR3 totals 15 residues. This CDR3 is CASSQGGAGYTEAFF.

This chain connects TRBV20-1 to TRBJ1-6; lacking DNA, the TRBD1 call made by TCRdb goes unchecked. CDR3 length: 13 amino acids. Germline CDR1 is DFQATT and CDR2 is SNEGSKA (reference sequence). The CDR3 protein is CSAGQGVNSPLHF.

The chain joins TRBV6-1 to TRBJ2-1; the D gene TCRdb calls, TRBD1, cannot be checked with no DNA. This CDR3 is built from 14 residues. Germline V gene sequence: CDR1 MNHNS, CDR2 SASEGT. The chain's CDR3 is CASRGPGSYNEQFF.

This rearrangement joins TRBV28 to TRBJ1-1; no DNA is available, so the TRBD1 call from TCRdb remains unchecked. Germline values: CDR1 MDHEN, CDR2 SYDVKM. The CDR3 loop spans 14 amino acids. The CDR3 sequence is CASRGGYMNTEAFF.

The rearrangement joins TRBV12-3 or TRBV12-4 to TRBJ2-5; TCRdb's D gene call, TRBD2, goes unchecked for lack of DNA. The CDR3 consists of 16 residues. The CDR3 sequence: CASLPRLAGGRETQYF.

The V and J genes are TRBV28 and TRBJ2-2; TCRdb's assignment of TRBD1 cannot be checked, as there is no DNA. This CDR3 comprises 15 residues. Germline V lookup: CDR1 MDHEN, CDR2 SYDVKM. CDR3 amino acids: CASSFPGQGGGELFF.

The chain joins TRBV18 to TRBJ1-6. This CDR3 comprises 15 residues. Germline lookup yields CDR1 KGHSH and CDR2 LQKENI. The chain's CDR3 is CASSPRQDRNSPLHF.

The CDR3 sequence is CASSYSWAPEDTQYF. The chain uses TRBV6-5 and TRBJ2-3; the TRBD2 assignment by TCRdb is unverifiable without DNA. The CDR3 spans 15 residues. The germline V gene has CDR1 MNHEY and CDR2 SVGAGI.

The rearrangement links TRBV5-4 to TRBJ1-1; absent DNA, TCRdb's TRBD1 call cannot be checked. The CDR3 consists of 14 residues. Germline V lookup: CDR1 SGHNT, CDR2 YYREEE (reference sequence). CDR3 region: CASSPTGGRTEAFF.

J is TRBJ1-2 and V is TRBV6-5; TCRdb's D gene call, TRBD1, goes unchecked for lack of DNA. This CDR3 is built from 14 residues. The germline V gene encodes CDR1 MNHEY and CDR2 SVGAGI. The CDR3 spells CASSYSGQSYGYTF.

V and J are TRBV4-1 and TRBJ2-3; TCRdb outputs TRBD1, but without DNA this stays unchecked. This CDR3 spans 15 amino acids. CDR1 MGHRA and CDR2 YSYEKL come from the germline V gene. This chain's CDR3 is CASGPTPWGTDTQYF.